The entry that follows covers one T cell receptor (beta chain) sequence. Antigen specificity is unknown. This record belongs to a study of cytomegalovirus exposure and HLA in healthy donors. Study-level points and caveats: Altogether, 160 or so TCR beta chains were recorded as cytomegalovirus-associated. Analysis performed later found more than 15,000 TCR beta sequences associated with HLA alleles at 0.05 false discovery rate. V- and J-gene trimming in TCR beta was tied to a missense DCLRE1C variant by an analysis performed later.

Germline V gene sequence: CDR1 LNHNV, CDR2 YYDKDF (reference sequence). The CDR3 has 19 amino acids. V lost 1 base and J lost 5; bases outside the gene matches: 10. Primers for the PCR totalled 60 Vbeta and 13 Jbeta. The data were produced by immunoSEQ multiplex PCR, yet TCRdb's version contains in-frame clones alone and is incomplete. This table holds just over 95,000 clones, more than 60% found once. Material for sequencing was PBMCs. The chain employs TRBV15 and TRBJ2-3; TRBD2 aligns across 15 bases. The sequence was obtained from a human donor in good health. The CDR3 reads CATSRAPGLAGGPKDTQYF. CDR3 nucleotide sequence: TGTGCCACCAGCAGAGCCCCGGGACTAGCGGGGGGACCCAAAGATACGCAGTATTTT.